This passage covers 29 T cell receptor beta chains from one sample sequenced in a study of CDR3 diversity in severe acne. TCRdb re-analysed the PCR reads in MiXCR, keeping a single row per CDR3 protein. Of tens of thousands of distinct CDR3 sequences in the sample, around 53% were seen once. Sample: blood. The receptors here all came from a male donor in good health, without acne.

The chain carries TRBV24-1 and TRBJ1-2; TRBD1 agrees at 8 bases. The CDR3 covers 15 residues. J lost 0 bases, V lost 5 bases, and 4 bases had no gene match. CDR1 KGHDR and CDR2 SFDVKD come from the germline V gene. The CDR3 DNA is TGTGCCACCAGTGTCGGGACAGGTGCTAACTATGGCTACACCTTC. Translated: CATSVGTGANYGYTF.

This clonotype was observed at least ten times. The V call is TRBV7-9, the J call TRBJ2-5; 10 positions agree with TRBD1. The CDR3 covers 15 residues. V shed 5 bases, J shed 0 bases, and the junction held 3 bases outside the gene matches. Germline CDR1 reads SEHNR; CDR2 reads FQNEAQ (reference sequence). This chain's CDR3 is CASSGQGDYQETQYF. The DNA for the CDR3 is TGTGCCAGCAGCGGACAGGGGGATTACCAAGAGACCCAGTACTTC.

This clonotype has at least ten counts. The CDR3 sequence is CASSLGPGLSSGNTIYF. CDR3 nucleotide sequence: TGTGCCAGCAGCTTAGGTCCAGGGCTCTCGTCAGGAAACACCATATATTTT. The gene calls are TRBV7-9 and TRBJ1-3; possible D gene TRBD1, 5 bases. The germline CDR1 and CDR2 sequences are SEHNR and FQNEAQ (reference sequence). This CDR3 region has 17 residues. The V and J ends lost 1 base and 4 bases respectively, with 17 bases between them.

At least ten counts were recorded for this clonotype. V gene TRBV6-1 combines with J gene TRBJ2-7; 13 positions match TRBD2. The CDR3 is made up of 16 amino acids. V lost 8 bases to trimming and J lost 4 bases; unmatched junction nucleotides: 11. Germline V CDR1 and CDR2: MNHNS, SASEGT. The CDR3 loop is CASVRTSGSSTYEQYF. CDR3 sequence (DNA): TGTGCCAGCGTTCGGACTAGCGGGAGTTCCACTTACGAGCAGTACTTC.

The CDR3, as DNA: TGTGCCAGCAGCTTAGCCCAGGGTGGAGAGACCCAGTACTTC. It is translated as CASSLAQGGETQYF. The chain employs TRBV7-9 and TRBJ2-5, with a tentative D call TRBD1 (5 bases). CDR3 length equals 14 residues. Germline assignment: CDR1 SEHNR and CDR2 FQNEAQ (reference sequence). The V end was cut by 0 bases, the J end by 4 bases, with 9 bases between.

The chain employs TRBV9 and TRBJ2-2, with unresolved D. Germline V gives CDR1 SGDLS, CDR2 YYNGEE. This CDR3 region has 12 residues. The germline V and J ends were trimmed by 0 bases and 7 bases, with 4 bases remaining between them. The CDR3 bases are TGTGCCAGCAGCGTAGTAGGCGGGGAGCTGTTTTTT. Translated: CASSVVGGELFF.

V is TRBV20-1 and J is TRBJ2-1, with 11 nucleotides matching TRBD1. Looked up from germline, CDR1 is DFQATT and CDR2 is SNEGSKA (reference sequence). The CDR3 length is 15 residues. The ends lost 2 bases at V and 9 bases at J; junction bases unmatched: 9. As DNA, the CDR3 is TGCAGTGCTAGACCCGGGACAGGGGGAATAAGTGAGCAGTTCTTC. Translated: CSARPGTGGISEQFF.

This chain links TRBV20-1 with TRBJ2-1; TRBD2 agrees at 16 bases. V lost 6 bases and J lost 9; bases outside the gene matches: 5. Germline lookup yields CDR1 DFQATT and CDR2 SNEGSKA (reference sequence). CDR3 length: 14 residues. CDR3 DNA: TGCAGTGCCGGGACTAGCGGGGGGGCTGGTGAGCAGTTCTTC. It is translated as CSAGTSGGAGEQFF.

The rearrangement uses TRBV2 and TRBJ1-2; D is possibly TRBD1 (6 bases). The germline V gene encodes CDR1 SNHLY and CDR2 FYNNEI. V gave up 7 bases and J gave up 1 base, with 13 bases separating them. CDR3 length: 14 amino acids. The DNA for the CDR3 is TGTGCCAGCACCAGGGGAAACTTTAACTATGGCTACACCTTC. This encodes CASTRGNFNYGYTF.

The chain combines TRBV10-3 with TRBJ1-4; D gene uncertain. The CDR3 covers 12 residues. Germline CDR1 ENHRY, CDR2 SYGVKD. Trimming took 6 bases from V and 8 from J, leaving 10 bases between them. The CDR3 protein is CAIRTETEKLFF. The CDR3 nucleotides read TGTGCCATCAGGACGGAGACGGAAAAACTGTTTTTT.

The chain couples TRBV29-1 to TRBJ2-7; 8 positions match TRBD2. V was clipped by 1 base and J by 4 bases; unmatched bases: 6. The CDR3 has 14 amino acids. Germline CDR1 and CDR2: SQVTM and ANQGSEA. Here the CDR3 reads CSVEGPSGLYEQYF. The CDR3 coding sequence is TGCAGCGTTGAAGGGCCTAGCGGGTTATACGAGCAGTACTTC.

The DNA of the CDR3 is TGTGCCAGCAGCCCCCTAACAGGGTCTGGGGCCAACGTCCTGACTTTC. Translation gives CASSPLTGSGANVLTF. V gene TRBV3-1 combines with J gene TRBJ2-6, with D tentatively TRBD1 (6 bases). Trimming stripped 4 bases from V and 1 base from J, with 11 bases between. The germline CDR1 and CDR2 sequences are LGHDT and YNNKEL (reference sequence). This CDR3 contains 16 residues.

This clonotype was recorded a few times. The V and J genes are TRBV6-6 and TRBJ1-1, with 8 bases lining up with TRBD1. Trimming cost V 11 bases and J 2 bases; bases outside gene matches: 1. The CDR3 has 11 residues. Germline assignment: CDR1 MNHNY and CDR2 SVGAGI (reference sequence). CDR3 coding DNA: TGTGCCGGACAGGGAAACACTGAAGCTTTCTTT. Translation: CAGQGNTEAFF.

This sequence joins TRBV6-5 and TRBJ1-1, with 12 bases aligning to TRBD1. Looked up from germline, CDR1 is MNHEY and CDR2 is SVGAGI. After removal of 7 bases from V and 4 bases from J, the junction contained 7 bases not matched to a gene. The CDR3 spans 15 residues. The DNA for the CDR3 is TGTGCCAGCAAACGTGGGACAGGGGGCTTCACTGAAGCTTTCTTT. The encoded protein is CASKRGTGGFTEAFF.

The J gene is TRBJ2-7, the V gene TRBV28; D is uncertain. The CDR3 has 12 amino acids. The germline gives CDR1 MDHEN, CDR2 SYDVKM. With 5 bases removed from V and 3 bases from J, the gap between germline ends came to 8 bases. In DNA, the CDR3 is TGTGCCAGCAGTCCTACCTACTACGAGCAGTACTTC. The encoded protein is CASSPTYYEQYF.

This clonotype was seen a single time. CDR3 nucleotide sequence: TGCAGCGTTGCGGGACAGGGGTTTCAGGAGACCCAGTACTTC. It yields the protein CSVAGQGFQETQYF. V usage is TRBV29-1 and J usage is TRBJ2-5, with TRBD1 matching over 10 bases. CDR3 length equals 14 residues. V was pared by 4 bases and J by 5 bases, with 7 bases of the junction left unmatched. Germline CDR1 SQVTM, CDR2 ANQGSEA. Supplemented by reference TRBV29-1 and TRBJ2-5, the full variable domain reads SAVISQKPSRDICQRGTSLTIQCQVDSQVTMMFWYRQQPGQSLTLIATANQGSEATYESGFVIDKFPISRPNLTFSTLTVSNMSPEDSSIYLCSVAGQGFQETQYFGPGTRLLVL.

This clonotype was counted many times. The chain combines TRBV6-6 with TRBJ1-4; D perhaps matches TRBD1 (5 bases). The V gene's germline CDR1 is MNHNY and CDR2 SVGAGI (reference sequence). This CDR3 is built from 12 residues. Trimming stripped 8 bases from V and 2 bases from J, with 6 bases between. The CDR3 region is CASQGTNEKLFF. The CDR3 DNA sequence: TGTGCCAGCCAGGGTACTAATGAAAAACTGTTTTTT.

This clonotype has just a few counts. The V and J genes are TRBV5-5 and TRBJ2-7, with 11 positions matching TRBD1. CDR1 and CDR2 from the germline V gene are SGHKS and YYEKEE (reference sequence). The CDR3 has 13 residues. Losses at the gene ends were 5 bases for V and 6 bases for J; bases not matched to a gene: 4. In DNA, the CDR3 is TGTGCCAGCAGTGGACAGGGGGCGGGCGAGCAGTACTTC. Encoded protein: CASSGQGAGEQYF.

Only one count was recorded for this clonotype. The V call is TRBV24-1, the J call TRBJ2-2; 10 bases line up with TRBD1. The CDR3 runs to 15 residues. Germline lookup yields CDR1 KGHDR and CDR2 SFDVKD. Trimming removed 6 bases from V and 5 bases from J; junction bases left unmatched: 5. The DNA of the CDR3 is TGTGCCACCAGTCCGACAGGGGGCAAGACCGGGGAGCTGTTTTTT. It is translated as CATSPTGGKTGELFF.

The rearrangement joins TRBV29-1 to TRBJ1-2; a possible D gene is TRBD1 (6 bases). The ends were cut back, 1 base at V and 0 bases at J, with 15 bases in the middle. The CDR3 has 16 amino acids. From germline, CDR1 is SQVTM and CDR2 ANQGSEA. CDR3 sequence: CSVEGEAGASNYGYTF. As DNA, the CDR3 is TGCAGCGTTGAAGGGGAAGCAGGGGCCTCTAACTATGGCTACACCTTC.

The CDR3 DNA follows: TGTGCCATCAGTGACTACGGCGCAGGGGGGGTCTACGAGCAGTACTTC. Translated: CAISDYGAGGVYEQYF. This sequence joins TRBV10-3 and TRBJ2-5; D may match TRBD1 or TRBD2 (7 bases each). The last part of the DNA fits TRBJ2-7 better; the J call may be wrong. Per germline, CDR1 ENHRY and CDR2 SYGVKD. CDR3 length: 16 residues.

This clonotype came up a few times. The chain is built from TRBV20-1 and TRBJ1-4; D remains unclear. The CDR3 totals 11 residues. With 6 bases removed from V and 8 bases from J, the gap between germline ends came to 10 bases. The germline gives CDR1 DFQATT, CDR2 SNEGSKA (reference sequence). The CDR3 loop reads CSASSEEKLFF. The CDR3 coding sequence is TGCAGTGCCTCATCTGAAGAAAAACTGTTTTTT.

The V gene is TRBV20-1, the J gene TRBJ2-7, with 16 bases lining up with TRBD2. CDR3 length: 16 amino acids. Germline CDR1 and CDR2: DFQATT and SNEGSKA (reference sequence). V shed 3 bases and J 4 bases; nucleotides not matched to a gene: 6. The CDR3: CSARGLAGGDDYEQYF. As DNA, the CDR3 is TGCAGTGCTAGGGGACTAGCGGGAGGGGACGATTACGAGCAGTACTTC.

The J gene is TRBJ2-7, the V gene TRBV29-1; 7 bases agree with TRBD2. The CDR3 spans 11 residues. V lost 8 bases to trimming and J lost 6 bases; unmatched junction nucleotides: 7. The germline V gene has CDR1 SQVTM and CDR2 ANQGSEA. CDR3 amino acids: CSPGTIAEQYF. CDR3 sequence (DNA): TGCAGCCCCGGGACTATTGCCGAGCAGTACTTC.

The V and J genes are TRBV7-9 and TRBJ2-5; no firm D call. The CDR3 spans 13 residues. CDR1 and CDR2 from the germline V gene are SEHNR and FQNEAQ (reference sequence). V lost 4 bases and J 2 bases, leaving 8 bases between the germline ends. In DNA, the CDR3 is TGTGCCAGCAGCTCATTACGTCAAGAGACCCAGTACTTC. Protein: CASSSLRQETQYF.

The sample holds many counts of this clonotype. The V gene is TRBV9, the J gene TRBJ2-2; 11 bases match TRBD1. Trimming at V came to 0 bases and at J to 8 bases, leaving 3 bases not matched to a gene. This CDR3 contains 15 residues. Looked up from germline, CDR1 is SGDLS and CDR2 is YYNGEE. CDR3 nucleotide sequence: TGTGCCAGCAGCGTAGCCGGGACAGGGGGGGGGGAGCTGTTTTTT. This translates into CASSVAGTGGGELFF.

The V gene is TRBV6-5, the J gene TRBJ1-1, with TRBD1 identical over 9 bases. The germline gives CDR1 MNHEY, CDR2 SVGAGI. The CDR3 loop spans 14 amino acids. V gave up 6 bases and J gave up 2 bases; unmatched junction bases: 4. The CDR3 DNA is TGTGCCAGCAGCTCACAGGGGGCTAACACTGAAGCTTTCTTT. Its translation: CASSSQGANTEAFF.

Comment on this clonotype: The DNA is left out, because the CDR3 cannot be placed on it with certainty; the CDR3 is given as TCRdb lists it. The V call is TRBV15, the J call TRBJ1-1. The CDR3 spans 22 amino acids, including both terminal residues. Germline values: CDR1 LNHNV, CDR2 YYDKDF (reference sequence). The CDR3 loop is CATSRDAQTDGYTFGSGTEAFF.

The genes are TRBV12-3 or TRBV12-4 and TRBJ1-5, with 9 bases lining up with TRBD1. The junction had 8 bases not matched to a gene; V was cut back by 5 bases and J by 6 bases. The CDR3 runs 15 residues. CDR3 bases: TGTGCCAGCAGTCCATGGACAGGGGAAGGTCAGCCCCAGCATTTT. It encodes CASSPWTGEGQPQHF.